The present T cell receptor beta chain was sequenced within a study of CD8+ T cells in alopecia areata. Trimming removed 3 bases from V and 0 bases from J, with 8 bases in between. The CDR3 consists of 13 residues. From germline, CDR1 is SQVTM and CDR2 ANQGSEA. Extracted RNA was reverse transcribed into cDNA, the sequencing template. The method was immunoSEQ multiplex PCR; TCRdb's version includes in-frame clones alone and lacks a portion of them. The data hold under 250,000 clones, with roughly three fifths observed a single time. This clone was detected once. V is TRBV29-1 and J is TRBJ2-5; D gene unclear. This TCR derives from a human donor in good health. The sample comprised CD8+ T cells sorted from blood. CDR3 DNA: TGCAGCGTTGAGGCCGAGTACCAAGAGACCCAGTACTTC. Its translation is CSVEAEYQETQYF.